These T cell receptor beta chains were read from a single sample in a study of PD-1 blockade in classical Hodgkin lymphoma. Assay used: immunoSEQ multiplex PCR; TCRdb lists only in-frame clones, some missing. The table has nearly 25,000 clones, around 68% seen once. Source: peripheral blood mononuclear cells (PBMCs), taken before the fourth cycle of nivolumab. The source of these receptors is a human donor with classical Hodgkin lymphoma. CDR3s include the opening cysteine and the closing phenylalanine or tryptophan. The order of the fields is D gene, clone size, V gene, J gene, CDR3 DNA, CDR3 protein. A D gene is named only where the DNA matches it firmly. The listing skips clone size in some rows; elsewhere it reads once, few, many or a size class.

-	-	TRBV29-1	TRBJ2-5	TGCAGCGTTAAGCGGCAACAAGAGACCCAGTACTTC	CSVKRQQETQYF
TRBD1	few	TRBV27	TRBJ1-2	TGTGCCAGCAGTTTAGAGGGGACAGCCTATGGCTACACCTTC	CASSLEGTAYGYTF
-	few	TRBV5-1	TRBJ2-5	TGCGCCAGCAGCCCCACCAGGGAGACCCAGTACTTC	CASSPTRETQYF
TRBD2	-	TRBV7-2	TRBJ2-7	TGTGCCAGCAGTCCCTCTGCGCGGGGGACCTCGTCCTACGAGCAGTACTTC	CASSPSARGTSSYEQYF
TRBD1	-	TRBV5-6	TRBJ1-3	TGTGCCAGCAGCGATACTGGACAGGGCGGAAACACCATATATTTT	CASSDTGQGGNTIYF
-	-	TRBV6-1	TRBJ1-2	TGTGCCAGCAAGGTCAGGGCCCCTTCGGAGAATGGCTACACCTTC	CASKVRAPSENGYTF
-	-	TRBV6-6	TRBJ1-1	TGTGCCAGCAGTTACAGAGGGAACACTGAAGCTTTCTTT	CASSYRGNTEAFF
TRBD1	-	TRBV5-4	TRBJ2-5	TGTGCCAGCAGCACACAGGGGGCGGGGGAGACCCAGTACTTC	CASSTQGAGETQYF
-	-	TRBV14	TRBJ2-3	TGTGCCAGCAGCCATACCGGGACCAGAACGCAGTATTTT	CASSHTGTRTQYF
-	-	TRBV4-1	TRBJ1-6	TGCGCCAGCAGCCAAGAGGCGGGAGGTTCACCCCTCCACTTT	CASSQEAGGSPLHF
-	-	TRBV10-1	TRBJ1-5	TGCGCCAGCAGTGAGTGGCAGGGGAGGTGGCAGCCCCAGCATTTT	CASSEWQGRWQPQHF
TRBD2	few	TRBV9	TRBJ2-3	TGTGCCAGCAGCGTTTCGAGCGGTGTAGCGGGGGAAGATACGCAGTATTTT	CASSVSSGVAGEDTQYF
TRBD1	-	TRBV2	TRBJ1-3	TGTGCCAGTCTCCCGACAGGGACTGGAAACACCATATATTTT	CASLPTGTGNTIYF
-	-	TRBV28	TRBJ1-3	TGTGCCAGCAGTTTCGCCGGAAACACCATATATTTT	CASSFAGNTIYF
-	medium-sized	TRBV5-1	TRBJ1-1	TGCGCCAGCAGCCAGCTGACAGGTGACACTGAAGCTTTCTTT	CASSQLTGDTEAFF
TRBD1	few	TRBV27	TRBJ1-4	TGTGCCAGCAGTTGGACAGGTACACCTTCCGTGGAACTGTTTTTT	CASSWTGTPSVELFF
TRBD2	-	TRBV27	TRBJ2-1	TGTGCCAGCAGCCGTACTGCGACTAGCAGGGCCAATGAGCAGTTCTTC	CASSRTATSRANEQFF
TRBD1	-	TRBV4-1	TRBJ1-3	TGCGCCAGCAGCCAGACAGGGACCCTCTCTGGAAACACCATATATTTT	CASSQTGTLSGNTIYF
TRBD2	-	TRBV5-1	TRBJ2-5	TGCGCCAGCAGCTTGGGACTAGCGGGGTTACTCCAAGAGACCCAGTACTTC	CASSLGLAGLLQETQYF
-	-	TRBV6-5	TRBJ1-2	TGTGCCAGCAACTCGGACAGAGCTAACTATGGCTACACCTTC	CASNSDRANYGYTF
TRBD1	-	TRBV5-1	TRBJ2-6	TGCGCCAGCAGCTGGGACAGCGCTACCCACCTGACTTTC	CASSWDSATHLTF
TRBD1	-	TRBV5-1	TRBJ1-1	TGCGCCAGCAGCTTCCCTACAGGGACAGGGGGGAACACTGAAGCTTTCTTT	CASSFPTGTGGNTEAFF
TRBD1	-	TRBV13	TRBJ1-3	TGTGCCAGCAGCCCTTCGACAGGGATTAACTCTGGAAACACCATATATTTT	CASSPSTGINSGNTIYF
-	-	TRBV13	TRBJ1-1	TGTGCCAGCAGCGTATACAGGGCAATGACTCAGAACACTGAAGCTTTCTTT	CASSVYRAMTQNTEAFF
TRBD2	-	TRBV10-2	TRBJ2-3	TGCGCCAGCAGTGGCGGCGGGGGAGTGGATACGCAGTATTTT	CASSGGGGVDTQYF
TRBD2	-	TRBV4-1	TRBJ2-1	TGCGCCAGCAGCCAAGACCCGGGGTCCAGCGGGGGCCACAATGAGCAGTTCTTC	CASSQDPGSSGGHNEQFF
-	-	TRBV7-6	TRBJ2-2	TGTGCCAGCAGCTTAGGAATAGGGGCGGCACCCGGTACCGGGGAGCTGTTTTTT	CASSLGIGAAPGTGELFF
-	-	TRBV13	TRBJ1-1	TGTGCCAGCAGCTTAGATCGCGTCGGGGGAACGATGAACACTGAAGCTTTCTTT	CASSLDRVGGTMNTEAFF
-	-	TRBV7-3	TRBJ1-1	TGTGCCAGCAGCCTTACGGTGGGGCAGGGAGCTTTCTTT	CASSLTVGQGAFF
TRBD2	once	TRBV12-5	TRBJ2-5	TGTGCTAGTGGTCCCGGACTAGCCGGAGGGGAGACCCAGTACTTC	CASGPGLAGGETQYF
-	-	TRBV6-1	TRBJ2-3	TGTGCCAGCACTAGCGGGACAGGGGGCACAGATACGCAGTATTTT	CASTSGTGGTDTQYF
-	few	TRBV12-2	TRBJ1-2	TGTGCAAGTCGTCTGGACATTCCCTACCCCTACTATGGCTACACCTTC	CASRLDIPYPYYGYTF
-	-	TRBV11-2	TRBJ2-5	TGTGCCAGCAGCTCCCAGAGGGGCTGGGAGACCCAGTACTTC	CASSSQRGWETQYF
-	-	TRBV15	TRBJ1-5	TGTGCCACCAGCAGGGTGCCATCGGGGCCCCAGCATTTT	CATSRVPSGPQHF
TRBD1	-	TRBV6-4	TRBJ2-3	TGTGCCAGCAGAACTGGGACAGGACCCACAGATACGCAGTATTTT	CASRTGTGPTDTQYF
TRBD1	-	TRBV5-1	TRBJ1-1	TGCGCCAGCAGCTTCGGGGACAGGAACACTGAAGCTTTCTTT	CASSFGDRNTEAFF
-	once	TRBV5-1	TRBJ1-2	TGCGCCAGCAGCCCCCCCAGGGAAGACTATGGCTACACCTTC	CASSPPREDYGYTF
-	-	TRBV12-2	TRBJ2-5	TGTGCAAGTCGCCTGAAACGGGTGACCCAGTACTTC	CASRLKRVTQYF
TRBD1	-	TRBV4-2	TRBJ1-2	TGTGCCAGCAGCCGAGGGACAGGGACTATTAGTAGCTATGGCTACACCTTC	CASSRGTGTISSYGYTF
-	-	TRBV5-1	TRBJ1-3	TGCGCCAGCAGCTTGGGGGACATCGCTGGAAACACCATATATTTT	CASSLGDIAGNTIYF
TRBD2	-	TRBV6-5	TRBJ2-7	TGTGCCAGCAGTGTCCTAGCGGGGGGACCCTACGAGCAGTACTTC	CASSVLAGGPYEQYF
TRBD2	-	TRBV7-2	TRBJ2-3	TGTGCCAGCAGCTTAGGCGGGGGGGCGAAAGTTACAGATACGCAGTATTTT	CASSLGGGAKVTDTQYF
-	-	TRBV7-2	TRBJ2-4	TGTGCCAGCAGCACGGGACGAGGGAACATTCAGTACTTC	CASSTGRGNIQYF
TRBD1	-	TRBV5-1	TRBJ2-7	TGCGCCAGCTCCACAGGGGTCGATGGTTACGAGCAGTACTTC	CASSTGVDGYEQYF
-	-	TRBV28	TRBJ2-5	TGTGCCAGCAGGGCCTCATTGGGGGAGACCCAGTACTTC	CASRASLGETQYF
-	once	TRBV15	TRBJ2-5	TGTGCCACCAGCTCCGTCCCCGGGGGCCAAGAGACCCAGTACTTC	CATSSVPGGQETQYF
-	-	TRBV29-1	TRBJ1-1	TGCAGCGTTTACTGGGAATCGAAAACTGAAGCTTTCTTT	CSVYWESKTEAFF
-	-	TRBV6-5	TRBJ1-6	TGTGCCAGCAGTTACGAGAAATACGGGTCTTCACCCCTCCACTTT	CASSYEKYGSSPLHF
-	-	TRBV21-1	TRBJ1-5	TGTGCCACCAGGGTAAATCAGCCCCAGCATTTT	CATRVNQPQHF
-	-	TRBV4-1	TRBJ1-2	TGCGCCAGCAGCCAAGATCACAGGGACTATGGCTACACCTTC	CASSQDHRDYGYTF
TRBD1	few	TRBV5-1	TRBJ1-2	TGCGCCAGCAGCTTAGAGACAGGGGGCGGCTATGGCTACACCTTC	CASSLETGGGYGYTF